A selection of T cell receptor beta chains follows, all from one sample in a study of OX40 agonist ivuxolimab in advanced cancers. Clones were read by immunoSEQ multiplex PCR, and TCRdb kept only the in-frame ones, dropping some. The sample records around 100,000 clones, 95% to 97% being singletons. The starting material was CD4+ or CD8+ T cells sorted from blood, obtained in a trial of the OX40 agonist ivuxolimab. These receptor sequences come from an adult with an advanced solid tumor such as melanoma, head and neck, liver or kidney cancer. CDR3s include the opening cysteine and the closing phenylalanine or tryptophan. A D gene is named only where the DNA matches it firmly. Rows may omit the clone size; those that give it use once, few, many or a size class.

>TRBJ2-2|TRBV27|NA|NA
CASSSPGRVNTGELFF
TGTGCCAGCAGCTCCCCAGGGCGGGTGAACACCGGGGAGCTGTTTTTT
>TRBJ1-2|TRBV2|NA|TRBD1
CASSAGQGGGYTF
TGTGCCAGCAGTGCAGGCCAGGGGGGTGGCTACACCTTC
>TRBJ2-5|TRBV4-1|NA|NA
CASSQDGGLETQYF
TGCGCCAGCAGCCAAGATGGGGGGTTAGAGACCCAGTACTTC
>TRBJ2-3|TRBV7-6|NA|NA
CASSLSGQATDTQYF
TGTGCCAGCAGCTTATCGGGACAAGCCACAGATACGCAGTATTTT
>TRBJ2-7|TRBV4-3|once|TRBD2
CASSQATSGRDLSYEQYF
TGCGCCAGCAGCCAAGCTACTAGCGGGAGGGACCTCTCCTACGAGCAGTACTTC
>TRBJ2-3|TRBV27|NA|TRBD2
CASSLLRGGPGTDTQYF
TGTGCCAGCAGTTTACTGCGGGGGGGCCCTGGCACAGATACGCAGTATTTT
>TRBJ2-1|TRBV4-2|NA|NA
CASSQDSGGYEQFF
TGTGCCAGCAGCCAAGACTCGGGGGGCTATGAGCAGTTCTTC
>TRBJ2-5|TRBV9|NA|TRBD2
CASSVGGEGWETQYF
TGTGCCAGCAGCGTAGGAGGGGAGGGCTGGGAGACCCAGTACTTC
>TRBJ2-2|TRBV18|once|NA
CASSPSAGDTGELFF
TGTGCCAGCTCACCCTCAGCTGGCGACACCGGGGAGCTGTTTTTT
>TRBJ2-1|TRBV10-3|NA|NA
CARRQGVGDEQFF
TGTGCCAGGAGGCAGGGAGTGGGCGATGAGCAGTTCTTC
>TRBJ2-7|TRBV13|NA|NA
CASSLLKSYEQYF
TGTGCCAGCAGCTTACTAAAGTCCTACGAGCAGTACTTC
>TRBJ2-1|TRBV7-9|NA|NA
CASSQGRGPYNEQFF
TGTGCCAGCAGCCAGGGACGGGGACCCTACAATGAGCAGTTCTTC
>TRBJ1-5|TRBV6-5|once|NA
CASSSRGRGQPQHF
TGTGCCAGCAGTTCAAGGGGCCGAGGTCAGCCCCAGCATTTT
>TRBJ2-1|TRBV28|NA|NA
CASSLLGGQGEQFF
TGTGCCAGCAGTCTGTTGGGGGGCCAGGGTGAGCAGTTCTTC
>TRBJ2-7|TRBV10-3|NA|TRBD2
CAISPGLAGTYEQYF
TGTGCCATCAGCCCGGGACTAGCGGGGACCTACGAGCAGTACTTC
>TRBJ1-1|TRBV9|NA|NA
CASSGRDGNTEAFF
TGTGCCAGCAGCGGTAGGGACGGTAACACTGAAGCTTTCTTT
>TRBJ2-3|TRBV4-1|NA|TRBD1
CASTEYSGGADTQYF
TGCGCCAGCACCGAATACTCAGGGGGCGCAGATACGCAGTATTTT
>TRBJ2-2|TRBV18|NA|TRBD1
CASSPRTTGVNGELFF
TGTGCCAGCTCACCACGAACGACAGGGGTAAACGGGGAGCTGTTTTTT
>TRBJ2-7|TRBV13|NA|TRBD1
CASSERGREQYF
TGTGCCAGCAGCGAGAGGGGGCGCGAGCAGTACTTC
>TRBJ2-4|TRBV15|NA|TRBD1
CATSRQPQSTGENIQYF
TGTGCCACCAGCCGACAGCCCCAATCAACAGGGGAAAACATTCAGTACTTC
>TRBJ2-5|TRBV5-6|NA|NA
CASSLDSQETQYF
TGTGCCAGCAGCTTGGACAGTCAAGAGACCCAGTACTTC
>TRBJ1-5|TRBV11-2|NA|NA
CASSLDTHQPQHF
TGTGCCAGCAGCTTAGATACGCATCAGCCCCAGCATTTT
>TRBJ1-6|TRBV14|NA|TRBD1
CASSQALSGQPLALHF
TGTGCCAGCAGCCAGGCGCTTTCGGGACAGCCTCTGGCCCTCCACTTT
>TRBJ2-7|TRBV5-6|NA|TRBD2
CASRTGTSFYEQYF
TGTGCCAGCAGGACCGGGACTAGCTTCTACGAGCAGTACTTC
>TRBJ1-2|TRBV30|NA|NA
CAWSEGEGSYGGYTF
TGTGCCTGGAGTGAAGGGGAGGGGAGCTACGGGGGCTACACCTTC
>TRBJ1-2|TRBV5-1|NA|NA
CASSPGWGSHSNYGYTF
TGCGCCAGCAGCCCGGGATGGGGGTCTCATTCAAACTATGGCTACACCTTC
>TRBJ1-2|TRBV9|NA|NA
CASSVGWGYGYTF
TGTGCCAGCAGCGTAGGATGGGGCTATGGCTACACCTTC
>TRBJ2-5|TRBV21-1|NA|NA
CASRTEGETQYF
TGTGCCAGCAGGACAGAAGGAGAGACCCAGTACTTC
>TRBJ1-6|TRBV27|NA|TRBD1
CASSDRVGTYNSPLHF
TGTGCCAGCAGCGACAGGGTAGGAACCTATAATTCACCCCTCCACTTT
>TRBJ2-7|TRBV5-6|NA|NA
CASSLGGTYEQYF
TGTGCCAGCAGCTTGGGCGGGACCTACGAGCAGTACTTC
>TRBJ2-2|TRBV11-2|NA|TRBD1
CASSLGQGVPGELFF
TGTGCCAGCAGCCTGGGACAGGGGGTCCCCGGGGAGCTGTTTTTT
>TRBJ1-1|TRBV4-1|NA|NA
CASSLKVGNTEAFF
TGCGCCAGCAGCTTAAAGGTGGGTAACACTGAAGCTTTCTTT
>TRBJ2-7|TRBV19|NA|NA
CASSGTGIAYEQYF
TGTGCCAGTAGTGGAACAGGAATTGCCTACGAGCAGTACTTC
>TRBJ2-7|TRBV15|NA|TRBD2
CATSPPGTRHGEQYF
TGTGCCACCAGCCCACCCGGGACTAGGCACGGTGAGCAGTACTTC
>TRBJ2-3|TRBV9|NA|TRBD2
CASSPGLAGTDTQYF
TGTGCCAGCAGCCCGGGACTAGCGGGCACAGATACGCAGTATTTT
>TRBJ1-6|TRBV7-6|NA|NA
CASSSDSSYNSPLHF
TGTGCCAGCAGCTCGGACAGCTCCTATAATTCACCCCTCCACTTT
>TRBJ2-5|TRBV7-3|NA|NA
CASSISGTDETQYF
TGTGCCAGCAGCATTTCCGGCACCGATGAGACCCAGTACTTC
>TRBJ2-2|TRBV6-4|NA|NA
CASSDSGELFF
TGTGCCAGCAGTGACTCCGGGGAGCTGTTTTTT
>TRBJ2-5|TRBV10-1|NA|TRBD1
CASRGDRGRKETQYF
TGCGCCAGCAGGGGGGACAGGGGGCGAAAAGAGACCCAGTACTTC
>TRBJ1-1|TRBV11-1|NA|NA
CASSPTWGSGNTEAFF
TGTGCCAGCAGCCCAACGTGGGGGAGTGGAAACACTGAAGCTTTCTTT
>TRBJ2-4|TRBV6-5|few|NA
CASSLFMSQKNIQYF
TGTGCCAGCAGCCTATTCATGTCCCAGAAAAACATTCAGTACTTC
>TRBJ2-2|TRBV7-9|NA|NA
CASSLRGDNTGELFF
TGTGCCAGCAGCTTACGCGGAGATAACACCGGGGAGCTGTTTTTT
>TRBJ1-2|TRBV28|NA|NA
CASSSGVDGYTF
TGTGCCAGCAGTTCAGGGGTTGATGGCTACACCTTC
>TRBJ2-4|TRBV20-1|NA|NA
CSAIAKNIQYF
TGCAGTGCTATAGCCAAAAACATTCAGTACTTC
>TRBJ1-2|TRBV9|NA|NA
CASSVETGRDYGYTF
TGTGCCAGCAGCGTGGAAACGGGCAGAGACTATGGCTACACCTTC
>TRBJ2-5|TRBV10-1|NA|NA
CASSEFRGEIGETQYF
TGCGCCAGCAGTGAGTTTCGTGGGGAGATTGGAGAGACCCAGTACTTC
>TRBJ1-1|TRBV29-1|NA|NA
CSVSSNTEAFF
TGCAGCGTTAGTTCGAACACTGAAGCTTTCTTT
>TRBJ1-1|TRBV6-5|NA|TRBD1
CASSPQGAGNTEAFF
TGTGCCAGCAGTCCACAGGGGGCTGGGAACACTGAAGCTTTCTTT